This TCR beta chain is from a study of blood T cells in healthy people across ages. Germline-derived CDR1 and CDR2 are MNHEY and SVGAGI. Trimming shortened V by 0 bases and J by 3 bases, and 10 bases separated the two germline ends. The CDR3 has 15 residues. A second roughly 6 to 12 cycle PCR used barcoded and J-beta primers. TCRdb recomputed calls from the 5' RACE reads with MiXCR, one row per CDR3 protein. Seen here are about 560,000 distinct CDR3 sequences, about 25% observed once, and the top ten hold about 3.3%. The same data also went into a second study, on T cells of mothers and their children.

This chain uses TRBV6-5 with TRBJ2-3; no reliable D call. The clonotype comes from a boy between 2 and 15 years old in good health. The source material was blood. CDR3 sequence reads: CASSYSMGKTDTQYF. CDR3 nucleotides: TGTGCCAGCAGTTACTCGATGGGGAAGACAGATACGCAGTATTTT.